A selection of T cell receptor beta chains follows, all from one sample in a study of beta chain features in type 1 diabetes. Libraries were prepared by immunoSEQ multiplex PCR; TCRdb keeps only in-frame clonotypes and omits some of them. The sample has about 290,000 clones, about 7.8% seen once. The sequencing sample was made of central memory CD4+ T cells from blood. The receptors here all came from a woman aged 18-35 years in good health. The CDR3 runs from the conserved cysteine through the conserved F or W. The D gene is left open where the match is weak. The size of a clone is reported for some rows only, either as once, few or many, or as a class for expanded clones.

CDR3: CASSSSSGTGESGELFF; DNA: TGTGCCAGCAGCTCCAGTTCCGGGACAGGGGAATCCGGGGAGCTGTTTTTT; size: few; J: TRBJ2-2; V: TRBV28; D: TRBD1
CDR3: CASSLGQADEKLFF; DNA: TGCGCCAGCAGCTTGGGGCAGGCCGATGAAAAACTGTTTTTT; size: few; J: TRBJ1-4; V: TRBV5-1; D: -
CDR3: CASSFGTGQNTIYF; DNA: TGTGCCAGCAGCTTCGGGACAGGGCAAAACACCATATATTTT; size: few; J: TRBJ1-3; V: TRBV5-4; D: TRBD1
CDR3: CASMSVYSNQPQHF; DNA: TGTGCCAGTATGTCCGTGTATAGCAATCAGCCCCAGCATTTT; size: -; J: TRBJ1-5; V: TRBV19; D: -
CDR3: CASSLRGGGEGVNVLTF; DNA: TGTGCCAGCAGCCTCCGCGGCGGGGGCGAGGGAGTCAACGTCCTGACTTTC; size: many; J: TRBJ2-6; V: TRBV7-9; D: -
CDR3: CASSYTGLVETQYF; DNA: TGTGCCAGCAGTTATACAGGGCTGGTAGAGACCCAGTACTTC; size: few; J: TRBJ2-5; V: TRBV6-5; D: -
CDR3: CAWRGLATSTDTQYF; DNA: TGTGCCTGGAGGGGACTAGCGACTAGCACAGATACGCAGTATTTT; size: few; J: TRBJ2-3; V: TRBV30; D: TRBD2
CDR3: CASSTTDSDNEQFF; DNA: TGTGCCAGCTCAACTACAGACTCAGACAATGAGCAGTTCTTC; size: few; J: TRBJ2-1; V: TRBV18; D: -
CDR3: CASSGGGQGTATEAFF; DNA: TGTGCCAGCAGCGGGGGAGGACAGGGGACTGCCACTGAAGCTTTCTTT; size: few; J: TRBJ1-1; V: TRBV7-2; D: TRBD1
CDR3: CASSTSRGYTF; DNA: TGTGCCAGCTCGACCTCTAGGGGCTACACCTTC; size: few; J: TRBJ1-2; V: TRBV28; D: -
CDR3: CASSLEHRGGLNYGYTF; DNA: TGTGCCAGCAGCTTAGAACACAGAGGGGGCCTGAACTATGGCTACACCTTC; size: few; J: TRBJ1-2; V: TRBV7-6; D: TRBD1
CDR3: CASSASRTVETQYF; DNA: TGTGCCAGCAGCGCTAGCCGAACCGTGGAGACCCAGTACTTC; size: many; J: TRBJ2-5; V: TRBV7-2; D: -
CDR3: CASSVDLAKNIQYF; DNA: TGTGCCAGCAGCGTAGATCTAGCCAAAAACATTCAGTACTTC; size: -; J: TRBJ2-4; V: TRBV9; D: -
CDR3: CASRVGSGTDTQYF; DNA: TGCGCCAGCCGGGTCGGAAGCGGCACAGATACGCAGTATTTT; size: -; J: TRBJ2-3; V: TRBV5-1; D: -
CDR3: CASSQDLRVGATNEKLFF; DNA: TGCGCCAGCAGCCAAGATCTAAGGGTGGGAGCAACTAATGAAAAACTGTTTTTT; size: -; J: TRBJ1-4; V: TRBV4-3; D: -
CDR3: CASSQDQEDTQYF; DNA: TGTGCCAGCAGCCAAGATCAGGAGGATACGCAGTATTTT; size: many; J: TRBJ2-3; V: TRBV7-9; D: -
CDR3: CASSSEGGRYGYTF; DNA: TGTGCCAGCTCTTCCGAGGGGGGACGTTATGGCTACACCTTC; size: few; J: TRBJ1-2; V: TRBV9; D: -
CDR3: CASIRDRARGEQFF; DNA: TGTGCCAGCATCCGGGACAGGGCGCGCGGTGAGCAGTTCTTC; size: -; J: TRBJ2-1; V: TRBV6-5; D: TRBD1
CDR3: CSVDTSGGTDTQYF; DNA: TGCAGCGTGGATACTAGCGGGGGAACAGATACGCAGTATTTT; size: -; J: TRBJ2-3; V: TRBV29-1; D: TRBD2
CDR3: CASSQFGPKETQYF; DNA: TGTGCCAGCAGCCAGTTTGGCCCAAAAGAGACCCAGTACTTC; size: -; J: TRBJ2-5; V: TRBV7-2; D: -
CDR3: CSASRGQPQHF; DNA: TGCAGTGCTAGTCGAGGTCAGCCCCAGCATTTT; size: -; J: TRBJ1-5; V: TRBV20-1; D: -
CDR3: CASSPSGQSEAFF; DNA: TGTGCCAGCTCACCTTCGGGACAGTCTGAAGCTTTCTTT; size: few; J: TRBJ1-1; V: TRBV18; D: TRBD1
CDR3: CASNQGQGALEQFF; DNA: TGTGCCAGTAACCAGGGACAGGGGGCGCTTGAGCAGTTCTTC; size: -; J: TRBJ2-1; V: TRBV19; D: TRBD1
CDR3: CASSPLRLGVDEQFF; DNA: TGTGCCAGCAGCCCCCTGAGACTAGGCGTCGATGAGCAGTTCTTC; size: -; J: TRBJ2-1; V: TRBV7-8; D: -
CDR3: CASSPRDRGAHQPQHF; DNA: TGTGCCAGCAGCCCCAGGGACAGGGGGGCCCATCAGCCCCAGCATTTT; size: few; J: TRBJ1-5; V: TRBV7-2; D: TRBD1
CDR3: CASSHSTGGITGELFF; DNA: TGTGCCAGCAGCCATTCGACAGGGGGGATCACCGGGGAGCTGTTTTTT; size: -; J: TRBJ2-2; V: TRBV11-1; D: TRBD1
CDR3: CATSPPDRSYNEQFF; DNA: TGTGCCACCAGCCCACCGGACAGGTCCTACAATGAGCAGTTCTTC; size: few; J: TRBJ2-1; V: TRBV15; D: TRBD1
CDR3: CASSLAISGTGAYNEQFF; DNA: TGTGCCAGCAGCCTAGCCATTTCCGGGACAGGGGCCTACAATGAGCAGTTCTTC; size: few; J: TRBJ2-1; V: TRBV7-9; D: TRBD1
CDR3: CASSVGTQGEKLFF; DNA: TGTGCCAGCAGCGTAGGGACCCAAGGGGAAAAACTGTTTTTT; size: -; J: TRBJ1-4; V: TRBV9; D: -
CDR3: CAWSSKGTDTQYF; DNA: TGTGCCTGGAGTTCTAAGGGGACAGATACGCAGTATTTT; size: few; J: TRBJ2-3; V: TRBV30; D: -
CDR3: CASSPGGDGTDTQYF; DNA: TGTGCCAGCAGCCCAGGAGGAGATGGCACAGATACGCAGTATTTT; size: many; J: TRBJ2-3; V: TRBV7-2; D: -
CDR3: CAISEQGAWDGYTF; DNA: TGTGCCATCAGTGAGCAGGGGGCATGGGATGGCTACACCTTC; size: -; J: TRBJ1-2; V: TRBV10-3; D: TRBD1
CDR3: CASSLSLPPYEQYF; DNA: TGTGCCAGCAGTTTATCGCTCCCTCCCTACGAGCAGTACTTC; size: -; J: TRBJ2-7; V: TRBV27; D: -
CDR3: CASREGRQNSPLHF; DNA: TGTGCCAGCAGGGAGGGACGGCAGAATTCACCCCTCCACTTT; size: few; J: TRBJ1-6; V: TRBV28; D: -
CDR3: CASSESLGRGSPLHF; DNA: TGTGCCAGCAGTGAATCGTTGGGTAGAGGGTCACCCCTCCACTTT; size: few; J: TRBJ1-6; V: TRBV25-1; D: -
CDR3: CSALNRVGYTF; DNA: TGCAGTGCCCTGAACAGGGTGGGCTACACCTTC; size: few; J: TRBJ1-2; V: TRBV20-1; D: -
CDR3: CASSATGNVPPRSTDTQYF; DNA: TGCGCCAGCAGCGCGACAGGTAATGTGCCCCCCCGAAGCACAGATACGCAGTATTTT; size: -; J: TRBJ2-3; V: TRBV5-1; D: -
CDR3: CASTPWASLKTQYF; DNA: TGTGCCAGCACCCCTTGGGCTAGTCTCAAGACCCAGTACTTC; size: few; J: TRBJ2-5; V: TRBV21-1; D: -
CDR3: CASSTHRDSYEQYF; DNA: TGTGCCAGTAGTACGCATCGGGACAGCTACGAGCAGTACTTC; size: many; J: TRBJ2-7; V: TRBV19; D: TRBD1
CDR3: CASSLQTQGYGYTF; DNA: TGTGCCAGCAGCCTCCAGACACAGGGCTATGGCTACACCTTC; size: -; J: TRBJ1-2; V: TRBV5-4; D: -
CDR3: CASSLGPTGAGANVLTF; DNA: TGTGCCAGCAGCTTGGGGCCGACAGGGGCTGGGGCCAACGTCCTGACTTTC; size: many; J: TRBJ2-6; V: TRBV7-2; D: TRBD1
CDR3: CASSIGPRGSYNSPLHF; DNA: TGTGCCAGCAGCATCGGGCCCCGCGGCTCCTATAATTCACCCCTCCACTTT; size: few; J: TRBJ1-6; V: TRBV7-6; D: -
CDR3: CASSRGGVTDTQYF; DNA: TGTGCCAGCAGCCGCGGGGGAGTCACAGATACGCAGTATTTT; size: few; J: TRBJ2-3; V: TRBV9; D: TRBD2
CDR3: CASSPSYRSGGGVTDTQYF; DNA: TGTGCCAGCAGCCCATCGTACCGTTCGGGCGGGGGGGTCACAGATACGCAGTATTTT; size: -; J: TRBJ2-3; V: TRBV4-2; D: TRBD2
CDR3: CASRDTSGTETQYF; DNA: TGTGCCAGCAGAGACACTAGCGGGACAGAGACCCAGTACTTC; size: -; J: TRBJ2-5; V: TRBV2; D: TRBD2
CDR3: CASSFLDNEQFF; DNA: TGTGCCAGCAGCTTCCTGGACAATGAGCAGTTCTTC; size: many; J: TRBJ2-1; V: TRBV11-2; D: -
CDR3: CASSFYGSYNEQFF; DNA: TGTGCCAGCAGCTTTTACGGCTCCTACAATGAGCAGTTCTTC; size: few; J: TRBJ2-1; V: TRBV5-6; D: -
CDR3: CASSLERFSNQPQHF; DNA: TGTGCCAGCAGTTTAGAGAGGTTCAGCAATCAGCCCCAGCATTTT; size: few; J: TRBJ1-5; V: TRBV27; D: -
CDR3: CASAGGGYQETQYF; DNA: TGTGCCAGCGCGGGAGGGGGGTACCAAGAGACCCAGTACTTC; size: many; J: TRBJ2-5; V: TRBV2; D: TRBD2
CDR3: CASRTRLAGGNEQFF; DNA: TGTGCCAGCAGAACCCGACTAGCGGGAGGCAATGAGCAGTTCTTC; size: -; J: TRBJ2-1; V: TRBV11-3; D: TRBD2
CDR3: CASSLARTSDEQFF; DNA: TGCGCCAGCAGCTTGGCCCGGACTAGCGATGAGCAGTTCTTC; size: few; J: TRBJ2-1; V: TRBV5-1; D: TRBD2
CDR3: CASSLRENQPQHF; DNA: TGTGCCAGCAGTTTAAGGGAGAATCAGCCCCAGCATTTT; size: few; J: TRBJ1-5; V: TRBV27; D: -
CDR3: CASSLAPVGTHEQYF; DNA: TGTGCCAGCAGCTTAGCGCCGGTAGGGACCCACGAGCAGTACTTC; size: -; J: TRBJ2-7; V: TRBV7-6; D: -
CDR3: CASSLQGADFGGYTF; DNA: TGTGCCAGCAGCCTACAGGGGGCCGACTTTGGAGGCTACACCTTC; size: -; J: TRBJ1-2; V: TRBV7-8; D: TRBD1
CDR3: CASSYLPETGEKLFF; DNA: TGTGCCAGCAGTTACCTACCCGAGACGGGGGAAAAACTGTTTTTT; size: few; J: TRBJ1-4; V: TRBV6-6; D: -
CDR3: CASSWDSAEQLFF; DNA: TGTGCCAGCAGTTGGGACAGTGCGGAGCAGCTGTTTTTT; size: -; J: TRBJ2-2; V: TRBV6-5; D: TRBD1
CDR3: CASSVGRQPGETQYF; DNA: TGTGCCAGCAGCGTAGGCCGCCAGCCGGGGGAGACCCAGTACTTC; size: -; J: TRBJ2-5; V: TRBV9; D: -
CDR3: CASSLLGAGLGWEQYF; DNA: TGTGCCAGCAGCTTATTGGGGGCAGGCTTAGGGTGGGAGCAGTACTTC; size: -; J: TRBJ2-7; V: TRBV7-2; D: -
CDR3: CASSVWWNTEAFF; DNA: TGTGCCAGCAGTGTATGGTGGAACACTGAAGCTTTCTTT; size: many; J: TRBJ1-1; V: TRBV6-4; D: -
CDR3: CASSSPNRAHEQYF; DNA: TGTGCCAGCAGTTCCCCAAACAGGGCCCACGAGCAGTACTTC; size: -; J: TRBJ2-7; V: TRBV27; D: -